Shown below are 18 T cell receptor beta chains from a single sample sequenced in a study of cytomegalovirus exposure and HLA in healthy donors. The study ran its PCR with 60 Vbeta and 13 Jbeta primers. Sequenced by immunoSEQ multiplex PCR; TCRdb stores in-frame clones only, minus some. The sample contains 150,000 to 200,000 clones, about 80% of which appear only once. The sequenced sample consisted of PBMCs. These receptors were obtained from a girl aged 5 to 17 in good health and CMV-seropositive.

The CDR3 coding sequence is TGTGCCACCAGCGCAAGGACAGGGGGCGCCTACGAGCAGTACTTC. This sequence encodes CATSARTGGAYEQYF. V is TRBV15 and J is TRBJ2-7, with 11 bases identical to TRBD1. J was trimmed by 2 bases and V by 5 bases; bases with no gene match: 5. The germline CDR1 and CDR2 sequences are LNHNV and YYDKDF (reference sequence). The CDR3 runs to 15 residues.

With regard to this clone: At one end, the junction sequence differs from germline, possibly due to a read error. This rearrangement joins TRBV20-1 to TRBJ1-2, with no clear D. Per germline, CDR1 DFQATT and CDR2 SNEGSKA (reference sequence). The CDR3 contains 11 residues. The CDR3 nucleotides are TGCAGTGCGCCGGCAGGATATGGCAACACCTTC. Its translation is CSAPAGYGNTF.

The chain has TRBV10-3 and TRBJ1-1; no definite D call. Germline lookup yields CDR1 ENHRY and CDR2 SYGVKD. CDR3 length equals 14 residues. V was trimmed by 0 bases and J by 0 bases, leaving 5 bases between them. This chain's CDR3 is CAISESRLNTEAFF. DNA of the CDR3: TGTGCCATCAGTGAGTCGCGGTTGAACACTGAAGCTTTCTTT.

This chain joins TRBV2 and TRBJ2-1; D might be TRBD1 (6 bases). Trimming pared 6 bases from V and 5 bases from J, leaving 14 bases between. The CDR3 spans 14 residues. The germline CDR1 and CDR2 sequences are SNHLY and FYNNEI. DNA of the CDR3: TGTGCCAGCAGCCAGTACAGGGTAGACAATGAGCAGTTCTTC. Protein product: CASSQYRVDNEQFF.

This sequence joins TRBV27 and TRBJ1-4, with 8 bases fitting TRBD1. Germline V CDR1 and CDR2: MNHEY, SMNVEV (reference sequence). This CDR3 spans 16 amino acids. The junction had 9 bases not matched to a gene; V was cut back by 2 bases and J by 7 bases. The CDR3 protein is CASSLARQGRGEKLFF. CDR3 coding DNA: TGTGCCAGCAGTTTAGCTCGACAGGGGAGAGGTGAAAAACTGTTTTTT. Full variable domain (rest looked up from reference TRBV27 and TRBJ1-4): EAQVTQNPRYLITVTGKKLTVTCSQNMNHEYMSWYRQDPGLGLRQIYYSMNVEVTDKGDVPEGYKVSRKEKRNFPLILESPSPNQTSLYFCASSLARQGRGEKLFFGSGTQLSVL.

This clone appeared a few times. The chain carries TRBV30 and TRBJ1-3, with D possibly matching TRBD1 (5 bases). The CDR3 is made up of 15 amino acids. Germline values: CDR1 GTSNPN, CDR2 SVGIG (reference sequence). V was clipped by 5 bases and J by 0 bases, with 14 bases between them. The CDR3 sequence is CAWGIDSASGNTIYF. As DNA, the CDR3 is TGTGCCTGGGGGATAGACAGTGCCTCTGGAAACACCATATATTTT.

The V call is TRBV29-1, the J call TRBJ2-2; possibly TRBD1 for D (6 bases). V lost 1 base and J lost 4, with 13 bases in between. This CDR3 is built from 15 residues. The germline V gene encodes CDR1 SQVTM and CDR2 ANQGSEA. CDR3: CSVEGWVRGTGELFF. CDR3 sequence (DNA): TGCAGCGTTGAAGGGTGGGTCAGGGGCACCGGGGAGCTGTTTTTT.

CDR3 in amino acids: CASRGGVGVRETQYF. Here the CDR3 DNA reads TGTGCCAGCAGGGGGGGGGTGGGGGTCCGGGAGACCCAGTACTTC. The chain employs TRBV27 and TRBJ2-5, with TRBD2 matching 7 bases. V trimming: 6 bases; J trimming: 5 bases; junction bases outside the gene matches: 12. The CDR3 runs to 15 residues. Germline CDR1 reads MNHEY; CDR2 reads SMNVEV (reference sequence).

This clone was seen once. The chain combines TRBV30 with TRBJ1-1, with D possibly being TRBD1 (6 bases). Deletions cut 2 bases from V and 4 bases from J, with 11 bases between. The CDR3 totals 13 residues. From germline, CDR1 is GTSNPN and CDR2 SVGIG (reference sequence). The CDR3 coding sequence is TGTGCCTGGAGTATACAGGGTGGCACTGAAGCTTTCTTT. This gives the protein CAWSIQGGTEAFF. Full variable domain (missing parts from reference TRBV30 and TRBJ1-1): SQTIHQWPATLVQPVGSPLSLECTVEGTSNPNLYWYRQAAGRGLQLLFYSVGIGQISSEVPQNLSASRPQDRQFILSSKKLLLSDSGFYLCAWSIQGGTEAFFGQGTRLTVV.

The chain recombines TRBV7-2 with TRBJ2-1; 7 nucleotides agree with TRBD2. This CDR3 is built from 14 residues. The germline V gene encodes CDR1 SGHTA and CDR2 FQGNSA. Germline trimming cut 4 bases from V and 5 bases from J; bases unmatched to any gene: 5. The CDR3 region has the DNA TGTGCCAGCAGCTCAATGGGACTAAACAATGAGCAGTTCTTC. Translation: CASSSMGLNNEQFF.

Notes on this clone: An end of the junction does not agree with germline; a read error may underlie this. The V call is TRBV5-1, the J call TRBJ2-3; 13 bases align to TRBD2. The length of the CDR3 is 15 residues. Per germline, CDR1 SGHRS and CDR2 YFSETQ. The CDR3 here is CASRLGLAGPDTQYF. CDR3 nucleotides: TGCGCCAGCAGGTTGGGACTAGCGGGACCAGATACGCAGTATTTT.

This clone is a singleton in its sample. The chain carries TRBV6-1 and TRBJ1-2; no clear D. V was trimmed by 2 bases and J by 3 bases, leaving 7 bases between them. The V gene's germline CDR1 is MNHNS and CDR2 SASEGT. The CDR3 contains 13 residues. CDR3 in amino acids: CASSENPDYGYTF. Written as DNA, the CDR3 is TGTGCCAGCAGTGAAAATCCAGACTATGGCTACACCTTC.

This clone was seen once. The V gene is TRBV4-1, the J gene TRBJ1-1; a possible D gene is TRBD1 (5 bases). Germline values: CDR1 MGHRA, CDR2 YSYEKL. Trimming left V 4 bases short and J 3 bases short, with 9 bases between. The CDR3 totals 13 residues. The chain's CDR3 is CASSPLQDTEAFF. The CDR3 DNA follows: TGCGCCAGCAGCCCGTTACAGGACACTGAAGCTTTCTTT.

The chain carries TRBV4-3 and TRBJ2-7; TRBD1 matches at 12 bases. Germline values: CDR1 LGHNA, CDR2 YSLEER. With 4 bases clipped from V and 7 bases from J, the junction kept 5 bases outside the gene matches. This CDR3 is built from 14 residues. CDR3: CASSPGQGAGEQYF. The CDR3 nucleotides are TGCGCCAGCAGCCCGGGACAGGGGGCTGGTGAGCAGTACTTC.

V gene TRBV28 combines with J gene TRBJ2-1; D not resolved. The CDR3 covers 12 residues. The germline gives CDR1 MDHEN, CDR2 SYDVKM. The V end was cut by 1 base, the J end by 5 bases, with 3 bases between. CDR3 loop: CASSLSDNEQFF. CDR3 nucleotide sequence: TGTGCCAGCAGTTTATCGGACAATGAGCAGTTCTTC.

The V and J genes are TRBV5-1 and TRBJ2-5; 12 nucleotides agree with TRBD2. The CDR3 contains 17 residues. Trimming cost V 4 bases and J 5 bases; bases outside gene matches: 12. Germline CDR1 is SGHRS and CDR2 is YFSETQ. CDR3 region: CASSKLAGGYPAETQYF. CDR3 nucleotide sequence: TGCGCCAGCAGCAAACTAGCGGGAGGATATCCGGCCGAGACCCAGTACTTC.

The V and J genes are TRBV20-1 and TRBJ1-1, with a tentative D call TRBD1 (5 bases). The germline V gene encodes CDR1 DFQATT and CDR2 SNEGSKA (reference sequence). The CDR3 totals 11 residues. Trimming pared 5 bases from V and 11 bases from J, leaving 15 bases between. The CDR3 sequence is CSAERGMGAFF. CDR3 nucleotides: TGCAGTGCTGAGCGGGGGATGGGTGCTTTCTTT.

The chain joins TRBV18 to TRBJ2-7; TRBD1 matches at 8 bases. There are 15 residues in the CDR3. Germline values: CDR1 KGHSH, CDR2 LQKENI. The V gene end was trimmed by 4 bases and the J gene end by 3 bases; junction bases not matched to a gene: 8. The CDR3 nucleotides are TGTGCCAGCTCACAAAGACAGGGGAGGAGCTACGAGCAGTACTTC. It specifies CASSQRQGRSYEQYF.